The next 8 T cell receptor beta chains were all read from a single sample in a study of blood T cells in healthy people across ages. It was with a sample-barcoded 5' primer and a J-beta primer mix that a second PCR of roughly 7 to 12 cycles was run. TCRdb recomputed calls from the 5' RACE reads with MiXCR, one row per CDR3 protein. The sample carries 750,000 to 850,000 distinct CDR3 sequences, 25% recorded once. The same data also went into a second study, on T cells of mothers and their children.

The material sequenced was blood. The receptors were sampled from a boy younger than 18 in good health.

This clonotype was detected many times. The chain is built from TRBV6-2 or TRBV6-3 and TRBJ2-7; D is ambiguous. Deletions cut 8 bases from V and 0 bases from J, with 17 bases between. The CDR3 covers 15 residues. Germline CDR1 and CDR2: MNHEY and SVGEGT. In DNA form, the CDR3 reads TGTGCCAGCTCTAAAGTAGCTCAAAGCTCCTACGAGCAGTACTTC. Its translation: CASSKVAQSSYEQYF.

This clonotype has only a few counts. The chain recombines TRBV3-1 with TRBJ2-5, with D unclear. V gave up 0 bases and J gave up 5 bases, with 13 bases separating them. The CDR3 loop spans 15 amino acids. From germline, CDR1 is LGHDT and CDR2 YNNKEL (reference sequence). The CDR3 reads CASSQDGSPAETQYF. The CDR3 nucleotides read TGTGCCAGCAGCCAAGATGGCTCCCCCGCGGAGACCCAGTACTTC.

The chain recombines TRBV29-1 with TRBJ1-4; D gene uncertain. Germline values: CDR1 SQVTM, CDR2 ANQGSEA. The CDR3 has 13 amino acids. V dropped 3 bases and J dropped 7 bases, with 12 bases sitting between them. The CDR3: CSVEDPSGEKLFF. The CDR3 DNA is TGCAGCGTTGAGGACCCGTCGGGTGAAAAACTGTTTTTT.

The sample holds a few counts of this clonotype. The chain has TRBV5-6 and TRBJ2-1; 9 bases fit TRBD2. J lost 1 base, V lost 3 bases, and 5 bases had no gene match. The CDR3 length is 16 residues. Germline CDR1 SGHDT, CDR2 YYEEEE. The CDR3 region is CASSSRLAGSYNEQFF. CDR3 sequence (DNA): TGTGCCAGCAGCTCCCGTCTAGCGGGGTCCTACAATGAGCAGTTCTTC.

This clonotype was observed a handful of times. The genes are TRBV15 and TRBJ1-3; D remains ambiguous. Germline V gives CDR1 LNHNV, CDR2 YYDKDF (reference sequence). Trimming removed 0 bases from V and 0 bases from J, with 15 bases in between. The CDR3 sequence is 18 residues long. CDR3 loop: CATSRDLSSAFSGNTIYF. Here the CDR3 DNA reads TGTGCCACCAGCAGAGATTTGTCCTCGGCCTTCTCTGGAAACACCATATATTTT. Filled out from reference TRBV15 and TRBJ1-3, the complete variable domain reads DAMVIQNPRYQVTQFGKPVTLSCSQTLNHNVMYWYQQKSSQAPKLLFHYYDKDFNNEADTPDNFQSRRPNTSFCFLDIRSPGLGDTAMYLCATSRDLSSAFSGNTIYFGEGSWLTVV.

DNA of the CDR3: TGCAGTGCTAGAGCCCCTAGCGGGGGGAACTACAATGAGCAGTTCTTC. It is translated as CSARAPSGGNYNEQFF. The chain carries TRBV20-1 and TRBJ2-1; TRBD2 agrees at 11 bases. The CDR3 length is 16 residues. The V gene's germline CDR1 is DFQATT and CDR2 SNEGSKA (reference sequence). The V segment lost 1 base and the J segment 3 bases; nucleotides outside the gene matches: 5.

In this sample, this clonotype turned up a few times. The chain links TRBV28 to TRBJ1-4; D remains ambiguous. Germline assignment: CDR1 MDHEN and CDR2 SYDVKM. Between the trimmed V and J ends, which lost 4 bases and 4 bases, there was a span of 13 bases. CDR3 length: 15 residues. The CDR3 nucleotides read TGTGCCAGCAGTTACTTACCCGGGGATAATGAAAAACTGTTTTTT. Protein product: CASSYLPGDNEKLFF.

This clonotype was counted a few times. The missing conserved phenylalanine or tryptophan at the end of this CDR3 makes a read error likely. V gene TRBV4-3 combines with J gene TRBJ2-7; perhaps TRBD1 as D (6 bases). The closer fit of TRBJ2-5 to the DNA end suggests the J call may be wrong. Germline loops: CDR1 LGHNA, CDR2 YSLEER. CDR3 length equals 15 residues. DNA for the CDR3: TGCGCCAGCAGCCAAGATTTCTGGGGGCTGGGGACCCAGTACTCC. Amino acid sequence: CASSQDFWGLGTQYS.